These 25 T cell receptor beta chains share one sample of origin, sequenced in a study of blood T cell repertoires in COVID-19. Libraries were prepared by immunoSEQ multiplex PCR; TCRdb keeps only in-frame clonotypes and omits some of them. This sample has 150,000 to 200,000 clones, with about 80% found just once. The specimen was PBMCs or T cells enriched from blood (not recorded which). The receptors come from a man in his forties or fifties who had recovered from COVID-19.

The J gene is TRBJ1-1, the V gene TRBV10-3; D unclear. Trimming shortened V by 7 bases and J by 0 bases, and 12 bases separated the two germline ends. CDR3 length: 14 residues. Germline CDR1 is ENHRY and CDR2 is SYGVKD. This chain's CDR3 is CAITTELMNTEAFF. CDR3 bases: TGTGCCATCACAACAGAGCTCATGAACACTGAAGCTTTCTTT.

The V gene is TRBV11-2, the J gene TRBJ2-5; 7 nucleotides line up with TRBD2. Unmatched junction bases numbered 14, after V lost 3 bases and J lost 4 bases. Germline CDR1 reads SGHAT; CDR2 reads FQNNGV. This CDR3 spans 17 amino acids. CDR3 sequence: CASSLRRGLVLGETQYF. CDR3 coding DNA: TGTGCCAGCAGCTTGAGGCGGGGGTTAGTATTGGGAGAGACCCAGTACTTC.

CDR3 amino acids: CATGQGEQYF. CDR3 coding DNA: TGTGCCACCGGACAGGGCGAGCAGTACTTC. V gene TRBV10-3 combines with J gene TRBJ2-7; 8 bases align to TRBD1. The germline V gene encodes CDR1 ENHRY and CDR2 SYGVKD. CDR3 length equals 10 residues. With V trimmed by 10 bases and J by 6 bases, 2 bases remained unmatched.

The rearrangement uses TRBV11-2 and TRBJ1-5, with TRBD1 matching 8 bases. The germline gives CDR1 SGHAT, CDR2 FQNNGV. Germline trimming cut 5 bases from V and 3 bases from J; bases unmatched to any gene: 3. The length of the CDR3 is 14 residues. The CDR3: CASSRTGNNQPQHF. The DNA of the CDR3 is TGTGCCAGCAGCCGGACAGGGAACAATCAGCCCCAGCATTTT.

The rearrangement uses TRBV12-3 or TRBV12-4 and TRBJ2-1; D is ambiguous. Trimming cost V 4 bases and J 8 bases, with 9 bases left between them. This CDR3 is built from 12 residues. CDR3: CASSSLSDEQFF. CDR3 nucleotides: TGTGCCAGCAGTTCCCTTTCCGATGAGCAGTTCTTC.

This rearrangement joins TRBV7-9 to TRBJ1-1; D gene unclear. Trimming took off 5 bases at V and 1 base at J, with 11 bases between the two ends. In germline, CDR1 is SEHNR, CDR2 FQNEAQ (reference sequence). This CDR3 has 14 residues. Here the CDR3 reads CASSPRGQNTEAFF. Written as DNA, the CDR3 is TGTGCCAGCAGCCCTCGAGGTCAGAACACTGAAGCTTTCTTT.

The CDR3 DNA is TGTGCCAGTAGTACGACAGGGGGCGGCTACAATGAGCAGTTCTTC. Translated: CASSTTGGGYNEQFF. The chain links TRBV19 to TRBJ2-1, with 10 bases lining up with TRBD1. Germline assignment: CDR1 LNHDA and CDR2 SQIVND (reference sequence). Unmatched junction bases numbered 3, after V lost 4 bases and J lost 3 bases. The CDR3 covers 15 residues.

The chain recombines TRBV4-1 with TRBJ1-4; possibly TRBD1 for D (6 bases). Germline V gives CDR1 MGHRA, CDR2 YSYEKL. The CDR3 sequence is 15 residues long. V gave up 4 bases and J gave up 10 bases, with 19 bases separating them. The CDR3 here is CASSPSGTKSLKLFF. CDR3 sequence (DNA): TGCGCCAGCAGCCCGTCCGGGACAAAGAGCTTAAAACTGTTTTTT.

This clone was counted a few times. The chain employs TRBV28 and TRBJ1-4; D might be TRBD1 (6 bases). Germline V CDR1 and CDR2: MDHEN, SYDVKM. Between the trimmed V and J ends, which lost 6 bases and 6 bases, there was a span of 11 bases. The CDR3 covers 13 residues. The CDR3 reads CASRPQGHEKLFF. CDR3 in DNA: TGTGCCAGCAGACCACAGGGCCATGAAAAACTGTTTTTT.

The chain links TRBV7-9 to TRBJ1-4; 7 bases align to TRBD1. V was pared by 5 bases and J by 0 bases, with 6 bases of the junction left unmatched. Germline CDR1 SEHNR, CDR2 FQNEAQ (reference sequence). The length of the CDR3 is 16 residues. The CDR3 DNA sequence: TGTGCCAGCAGCCCCAGGGGGACCTCAACTAATGAAAAACTGTTTTTT. This translates into CASSPRGTSTNEKLFF.

The gene calls are TRBV4-1 and TRBJ1-2; 7 nucleotides agree with TRBD1. This CDR3 comprises 15 residues. Per the germline V gene, CDR1 is MGHRA and CDR2 is YSYEKL. The ends lost 0 bases at V and 5 bases at J; junction bases unmatched: 6. The CDR3 DNA reads TGCGCCAGCAGCCAAGAAGGGGACAGACCATATGGCTACACCTTC. Its protein is CASSQEGDRPYGYTF.

The chain is built from TRBV27 and TRBJ1-1; the D gene is possibly TRBD1 (5 bases). There are 15 residues in the CDR3. Germline-derived CDR1 and CDR2 are MNHEY and SMNVEV (reference sequence). Trimming stripped 0 bases from V and 1 base from J, with 9 bases between. CDR3 loop: CASSLSGGENTEAFF. CDR3 coding DNA: TGTGCCAGCAGTTTATCTGGGGGGGAGAACACTGAAGCTTTCTTT.

This clone appeared once. The genes are TRBV19 and TRBJ2-1, with TRBD2 identical over 8 bases. V shed 7 bases, J shed 7 bases, and the junction held 9 bases outside the gene matches. The length of the CDR3 is 14 residues. Germline V lookup: CDR1 LNHDA, CDR2 SQIVND (reference sequence). The CDR3 nucleotides read TGTGCCAGTACCCCGGGGGGGCGGGGTAATGAGCAGTTCTTC. Translation gives CASTPGGRGNEQFF.

The chain has TRBV28 and TRBJ2-6; 8 bases line up with TRBD1. J gave up 8 bases and V 7 bases, and 13 bases lay outside the gene matches. Germline V gene sequence: CDR1 MDHEN, CDR2 SYDVKM. CDR3 length: 16 amino acids. CDR3 region: CASTLGGTGPSNVLTF. The CDR3, as DNA: TGTGCCAGCACCCTGGGTGGGACAGGTCCTTCCAACGTCCTGACTTTC.

The chain recombines TRBV19 with TRBJ1-2; the match to TRBD1 covers 8 bases. From germline, CDR1 is LNHDA and CDR2 SQIVND (reference sequence). This CDR3 region has 15 residues. V trimming: 2 bases; J trimming: 5 bases; junction bases outside the gene matches: 7. CDR3 in DNA: TGTGCCAGTAGTATAAACCAGGGGGCTGAATATGGCTACACCTTC. As protein: CASSINQGAEYGYTF.

The rearrangement joins TRBV6-5 to TRBJ2-2, with 10 bases aligning to TRBD2. The CDR3 contains 16 residues. The V gene's germline CDR1 is MNHEY and CDR2 SVGAGI. The V gene end was trimmed by 4 bases and the J gene end by 2 bases; junction bases not matched to a gene: 4. CDR3 loop: CASSSLAGVNTGELFF. The CDR3 DNA reads as TGTGCCAGCAGTTCTCTAGCGGGGGTTAACACCGGGGAGCTGTTTTTT.

In its sample, this clone was seen once. The chain couples TRBV10-3 to TRBJ1-6; a possible D gene is TRBD1 (6 bases). The CDR3 totals 15 residues. V lost 6 bases to trimming and J lost 8 bases, with 17 bases between them. Per the germline V gene, CDR1 is ENHRY and CDR2 is SYGVKD. CDR3 in amino acids: CAIRERDIVDSPLHF. The CDR3 DNA reads TGTGCCATCAGGGAGAGGGACATAGTGGATTCACCCCTCCACTTT.

The chain carries TRBV18 and TRBJ1-3; TRBD1 might be the D (5 bases). CDR1 and CDR2 (germline): KGHSH, LQKENI. V shed 3 bases and J shed 0 bases, with 9 bases lying between them. CDR3 length: 15 residues. CDR3 nucleotides: TGTGCCAGCTCACCTGGGGGGGACTCTGGAAACACCATATATTTT. Protein: CASSPGGDSGNTIYF.

The chain carries TRBV19 and TRBJ1-2; D is perhaps TRBD1 (5 bases). V was pared by 5 bases and J by 0 bases, with 19 bases between. The CDR3 loop spans 17 amino acids. Germline CDR1 reads LNHDA; CDR2 reads SQIVND (reference sequence). The CDR3 DNA reads TGTGCCAGTAGTTACCCCGCCGGGCAGGGTCCTAACTATGGCTACACCTTC. The encoded protein is CASSYPAGQGPNYGYTF. Using reference TRBV19 and TRBJ1-2 for the parts outside the CDR3, the full variable domain is DGGITQSPKYLFRKEGQNVTLSCEQNLNHDAMYWYRQDPGQGLRLIYYSQIVNDFQKGDIAEGYSVSREKKESFPLTVTSAQKNPTAFYLCASSYPAGQGPNYGYTFGSGTRLTVV.

The chain is built from TRBV6-5 and TRBJ1-2; the D gene is possibly TRBD1 (5 bases). V lost 6 bases to trimming and J lost 8 bases, with 13 bases between them. The length of the CDR3 is 12 residues. CDR1 is MNHEY, CDR2 SVGAGI, per germline. The CDR3 sequence: CASSTGSWGYTF. CDR3 nucleotides: TGTGCCAGCAGCACAGGTTCGTGGGGCTACACCTTC.

V and J are TRBV7-3 and TRBJ2-3, with a possible D match to TRBD2 (6 bases). The germline V gene has CDR1 SGHTA and CDR2 FQGTGA. CDR3 length: 16 residues. Trimming shortened V by 4 bases and J by 3 bases, and 17 bases separated the two germline ends. The DNA for the CDR3 is TGTGCCAGCAGCTCCTTGGGGGGTTTAGATACAGATACGCAGTATTTT. Its translation: CASSSLGGLDTDTQYF.

The rearrangement joins TRBV19 to TRBJ1-6, with TRBD1 matching 10 bases. The CDR3 runs 16 residues. The germline V gene encodes CDR1 LNHDA and CDR2 SQIVND (reference sequence). V trimming: 4 bases; J trimming: 7 bases; junction bases outside the gene matches: 7. CDR3 coding DNA: TGTGCCAGTAGTAAAGGTTGGGGACAGGGGAATTCACCCCTCCACTTT. Its translation: CASSKGWGQGNSPLHF.

The V and J genes are TRBV5-4 and TRBJ1-4; D unclear. V was clipped by 0 bases and J by 8 bases, with 14 bases between them. Germline V gene lookup returns CDR1 SGHNT and CDR2 YYREEE (reference sequence). The CDR3 length is 15 residues. CDR3 sequence reads: CASSLETAAGEKLFF. In nucleotides, the CDR3 is TGTGCCAGCAGCTTGGAGACCGCCGCCGGGGAAAAACTGTTTTTT.

This clone was picked up a small number of times. This rearrangement joins TRBV9 to TRBJ1-3, with a weak D call TRBD1 (6 bases). The CDR3 has 14 residues. Trimming left V 3 bases short and J 1 base short, with 8 bases between. CDR1 and CDR2 (germline): SGDLS, YYNGEE. DNA of the CDR3: TGTGCCAGCAGCGCCAGGGGATCTGGAAACACCATATATTTT. It specifies CASSARGSGNTIYF. Full variable domain (missing parts from reference TRBV9 and TRBJ1-3): DSGVTQTPKHLITATGQRVTLRCSPRSGDLSVYWYQQSLDQGLQFLIQYYNGEERAKGNILERFSAQQFPDLHSELNLSSLELGDSALYFCASSARGSGNTIYFGEGSWLTVV.

The chain has TRBV4-2 and TRBJ1-3; 9 nucleotides align to TRBD1. Germline loops: CDR1 LGHNA, CDR2 YNFKEQ. Trimming at V came to 4 bases and at J to 9 bases, leaving 13 bases not matched to a gene. The length of the CDR3 is 16 residues. The CDR3 DNA is TGTGCCAGCAGCCGAGAGTCGGGACAGGGTGGGACCACCATATATTTT. It encodes CASSRESGQGGTTIYF.